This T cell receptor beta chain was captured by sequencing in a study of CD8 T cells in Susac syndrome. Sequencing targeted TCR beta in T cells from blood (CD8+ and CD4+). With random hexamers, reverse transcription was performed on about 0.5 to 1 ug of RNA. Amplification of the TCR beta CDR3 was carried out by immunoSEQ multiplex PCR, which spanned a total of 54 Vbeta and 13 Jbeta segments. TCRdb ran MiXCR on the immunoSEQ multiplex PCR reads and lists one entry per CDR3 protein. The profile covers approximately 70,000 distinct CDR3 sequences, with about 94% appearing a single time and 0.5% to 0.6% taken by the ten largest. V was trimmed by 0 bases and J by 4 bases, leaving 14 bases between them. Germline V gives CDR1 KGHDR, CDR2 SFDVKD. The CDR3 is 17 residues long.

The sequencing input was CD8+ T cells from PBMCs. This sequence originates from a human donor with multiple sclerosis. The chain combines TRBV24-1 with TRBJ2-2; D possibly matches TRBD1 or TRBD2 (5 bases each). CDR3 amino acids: CATSDLRGFGTTGELFF. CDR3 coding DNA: TGTGCCACCAGTGATTTGCGCGGATTCGGGACCACCGGGGAGCTGTTTTTT.